The rows below give T cell receptor beta chains drawn from one sample of a study of cytomegalovirus exposure and HLA in healthy donors. The data were produced by immunoSEQ multiplex PCR, yet TCRdb's version contains in-frame clones alone and is incomplete. The sample yields 70,000 to 90,000 clones, roughly 77% seen once. The sample was PBMCs. Every receptor here comes from a man aged 40-49 years in good health and CMV-seronegative. Both conserved end residues are part of each CDR3. The order of the fields is D gene, clone size, V gene, J gene, CDR3 DNA, CDR3 protein. D genes are given only for firm matches. Clone sizes are given selectively: once, few, many, or a class where the clone is expanded.

d_gene: NA; abundance: NA; v_gene: TRBV25-1; j_gene: TRBJ1-2; CDR3nt: TGTGCCAGCAGTATCTATAATGGCTACACCTTC; CDR3aa: CASSIYNGYTF
d_gene: NA; abundance: NA; v_gene: TRBV18; j_gene: TRBJ2-1; CDR3nt: TGTGCCAGCTCACCACCCAGGGGTCGTTGGAATGAGCAGTTCTTC; CDR3aa: CASSPPRGRWNEQFF
d_gene: NA; abundance: NA; v_gene: TRBV15; j_gene: TRBJ1-1; CDR3nt: TGTGCCACCAGCAGAGATGTTTGGAGGGAAGATGCTGAAGCTTTCTTT; CDR3aa: CATSRDVWREDAEAFF
d_gene: NA; abundance: NA; v_gene: TRBV25-1; j_gene: TRBJ1-2; CDR3nt: TGTGCCAGCAGTGGAAAATCGACAGGCCACTGGGCTGAGGGCTACACCTTC; CDR3aa: CASSGKSTGHWAEGYTF
d_gene: NA; abundance: once; v_gene: TRBV30; j_gene: TRBJ1-2; CDR3nt: TGTGCCTGGGACATCGTCCGGGGCTACACCTTC; CDR3aa: CAWDIVRGYTF
d_gene: TRBD1; abundance: NA; v_gene: TRBV9; j_gene: TRBJ2-6; CDR3nt: TGTGCCAGCAGCCAAGGACAGGGGCTCTCTGGGGCCAACGTCCTGACTTTC; CDR3aa: CASSQGQGLSGANVLTF
d_gene: TRBD1; abundance: NA; v_gene: TRBV29-1; j_gene: TRBJ2-7; CDR3nt: TGCAGCGTTGCGTCCGGGACAGGGGGCTTGTCCTACGAGCAGTACTTC; CDR3aa: CSVASGTGGLSYEQYF
d_gene: TRBD2; abundance: NA; v_gene: TRBV27; j_gene: TRBJ2-1; CDR3nt: TGTGCCAGCAGTTTATATGGACTAGCGGGACGTAGCTCCTACAATGAGCAGTTCTTC; CDR3aa: CASSLYGLAGRSSYNEQFF
d_gene: NA; abundance: NA; v_gene: TRBV19; j_gene: TRBJ2-7; CDR3nt: TGTGCCAGTAGACCCGCAGGGGCGAGCGAGCAGTACTTC; CDR3aa: CASRPAGASEQYF
d_gene: NA; abundance: few; v_gene: TRBV7-9; j_gene: TRBJ1-2; CDR3nt: TGTGCCAGCAGCTCAACGGGGGACTATGGCTACACCTTC; CDR3aa: CASSSTGDYGYTF
d_gene: NA; abundance: NA; v_gene: TRBV27; j_gene: TRBJ1-1; CDR3nt: TGTGCCAGCAGTTTATACGAGGGCCCGTACACTGAAGCTTTCTTT; CDR3aa: CASSLYEGPYTEAFF
d_gene: NA; abundance: NA; v_gene: TRBV5-1; j_gene: TRBJ1-4; CDR3nt: TGCGCCAGCAGCCCCAGGGATAATCAAAATGAAAAACTGTTTTTT; CDR3aa: CASSPRDNQNEKLFF
d_gene: NA; abundance: NA; v_gene: TRBV2; j_gene: TRBJ1-5; CDR3nt: TGTGCCAGCAGCTCCGGGACACGCAATCAGCCCCAGCATTTT; CDR3aa: CASSSGTRNQPQHF
d_gene: NA; abundance: NA; v_gene: TRBV7-9; j_gene: TRBJ1-1; CDR3nt: TGTTCCAGCAGCTTCATCGGTGTGCAGGCTGAAGCTTTCTTT; CDR3aa: CSSSFIGVQAEAFF
d_gene: NA; abundance: NA; v_gene: TRBV9; j_gene: TRBJ2-7; CDR3nt: TGTGCCAGCAGCGTAGGGCCAGGGGACTACGAGCAGTACTTC; CDR3aa: CASSVGPGDYEQYF
d_gene: TRBD1; abundance: NA; v_gene: TRBV30; j_gene: TRBJ2-3; CDR3nt: TGTGCCTGGACCCAGACAGGGTTCACAGATACGCAGTATTTT; CDR3aa: CAWTQTGFTDTQYF
d_gene: TRBD1; abundance: NA; v_gene: TRBV6-1; j_gene: TRBJ1-1; CDR3nt: TGTGCCAGCAGCATAACCGGGACAGTGGACACTGAAGCTTTCTTT; CDR3aa: CASSITGTVDTEAFF
d_gene: NA; abundance: NA; v_gene: TRBV27; j_gene: TRBJ2-1; CDR3nt: TGTGCCAGCAGTTCCCCGGGACAAAGCGATGAGCAGTTCTTC; CDR3aa: CASSSPGQSDEQFF
d_gene: NA; abundance: NA; v_gene: TRBV19; j_gene: TRBJ2-5; CDR3nt: TGTGCCAGTAGTATACAACAGGGTCAGACCCAGTACTTC; CDR3aa: CASSIQQGQTQYF
d_gene: NA; abundance: many; v_gene: TRBV28; j_gene: TRBJ1-1; CDR3nt: TGTGCCAGCAGTTTTTGCCCGGAGGACCTACGAATGAACACTGAAGCTTTCTTT; CDR3aa: CASSFCPEDLRMNTEAFF
d_gene: TRBD2; abundance: many; v_gene: TRBV5-1; j_gene: TRBJ2-3; CDR3nt: TGCGCCAGCAAGGCTAGCGGGACTAGCACAGATACGCAGTATTTT; CDR3aa: CASKASGTSTDTQYF
d_gene: NA; abundance: NA; v_gene: TRBV2; j_gene: TRBJ1-1; CDR3nt: TGTGCCAGCAGTGAGGGAGGGATTCGGCTTGGGAAGACTGAAGCTTTCTTT; CDR3aa: CASSEGGIRLGKTEAFF
d_gene: NA; abundance: NA; v_gene: TRBV10-3; j_gene: TRBJ1-1; CDR3nt: TGTGCCATCAGGAGCGGGAACACTGAAGCTTTCTTT; CDR3aa: CAIRSGNTEAFF
d_gene: TRBD1; abundance: NA; v_gene: TRBV29-1; j_gene: TRBJ1-5; CDR3nt: TGCAGCGTTGGGACAGGTTTTGGTCAGCCCCAGCATTTT; CDR3aa: CSVGTGFGQPQHF
d_gene: NA; abundance: NA; v_gene: TRBV28; j_gene: TRBJ2-7; CDR3nt: TGTGCCAGCAGTTTCCCCGTCAGCTACGAGCAGTACTTC; CDR3aa: CASSFPVSYEQYF
d_gene: NA; abundance: NA; v_gene: TRBV5-6; j_gene: TRBJ1-5; CDR3nt: TGTGCCAGCAGGAAACAGGGATATGATCAGCCCCAGCATTTT; CDR3aa: CASRKQGYDQPQHF
d_gene: TRBD1; abundance: NA; v_gene: TRBV27; j_gene: TRBJ1-5; CDR3nt: TGTGCCAGCAGTTTGGTCGGGACAGGTGGTTACGGCAATCAGCCCCAGCATTTT; CDR3aa: CASSLVGTGGYGNQPQHF
d_gene: NA; abundance: once; v_gene: TRBV11-2; j_gene: TRBJ2-3; CDR3nt: TGTGCCAGCAGCTTAGACCCGGTTTCTTCCGATACGCAGTATTTT; CDR3aa: CASSLDPVSSDTQYF
d_gene: NA; abundance: NA; v_gene: TRBV5-4; j_gene: TRBJ1-1; CDR3nt: TGTGCCAGCAGCCTGGAATACACAAACACTGAAGCTTTCTTT; CDR3aa: CASSLEYTNTEAFF
d_gene: NA; abundance: NA; v_gene: TRBV10-3; j_gene: TRBJ2-1; CDR3nt: TGTGCCATCAGTGACCTTAATGAGCAGTTCTTC; CDR3aa: CAISDLNEQFF
d_gene: TRBD1; abundance: NA; v_gene: TRBV6-5; j_gene: TRBJ2-3; CDR3nt: TGTGCCAGCAGCTCCGGGACAGGGAGCACAGATACGCAGTATTTT; CDR3aa: CASSSGTGSTDTQYF
d_gene: TRBD2; abundance: NA; v_gene: TRBV4-1; j_gene: TRBJ2-5; CDR3nt: TGCGCCAGCAGCCATACTAGCGGACAAGAGACCCAGTACTTC; CDR3aa: CASSHTSGQETQYF
d_gene: TRBD2; abundance: NA; v_gene: TRBV30; j_gene: TRBJ2-1; CDR3nt: TGTGCCTGGACCCTTGGGACTAGCGGGAAGAATGAGCAGTTCTTC; CDR3aa: CAWTLGTSGKNEQFF
d_gene: NA; abundance: NA; v_gene: TRBV15; j_gene: TRBJ2-5; CDR3nt: TGTGCCACCAGCAGCCGGGACAACGAAGAGACCCAGTACTTC; CDR3aa: CATSSRDNEETQYF
d_gene: NA; abundance: NA; v_gene: TRBV30; j_gene: TRBJ1-3; CDR3nt: TGTGCCTGGAGTGTAGCCCCCCAAGACTCTGGAAACACCATATATTTT; CDR3aa: CAWSVAPQDSGNTIYF
d_gene: TRBD1; abundance: NA; v_gene: TRBV5-1; j_gene: TRBJ2-7; CDR3nt: TGCGCCAGCCGGGACAGGGGGCTAGACGAGCAGTACTTC; CDR3aa: CASRDRGLDEQYF
d_gene: NA; abundance: few; v_gene: TRBV5-1; j_gene: TRBJ2-7; CDR3nt: TGCGCCAGCAGCTCCCAACAGGGTGGCGAGCAGTACTTC; CDR3aa: CASSSQQGGEQYF
d_gene: NA; abundance: NA; v_gene: TRBV6-5; j_gene: TRBJ1-1; CDR3nt: TGTGCCAGCACGAGGGAAGGGAAGGACACTGAAGCTTTCTTT; CDR3aa: CASTREGKDTEAFF
d_gene: TRBD1; abundance: NA; v_gene: TRBV11-2; j_gene: TRBJ1-5; CDR3nt: TGTGCCAGCAGCCCAACAGGGGAAAGCAATCAGCCCCAGCATTTT; CDR3aa: CASSPTGESNQPQHF
d_gene: TRBD2; abundance: NA; v_gene: TRBV10-2; j_gene: TRBJ2-1; CDR3nt: TGCGCCAGCAGTGAGATTGGGGGGGATTCCAATGAGCAGTTCTTC; CDR3aa: CASSEIGGDSNEQFF
d_gene: TRBD2; abundance: NA; v_gene: TRBV9; j_gene: TRBJ2-1; CDR3nt: TGTGCCAGCAGCCCTTGGACTAGCGGGAGGGCTGAGCAGTTCTTC; CDR3aa: CASSPWTSGRAEQFF
d_gene: NA; abundance: NA; v_gene: TRBV7-2; j_gene: TRBJ1-2; CDR3nt: TGTGCCAGCAGCTTATCGGGGGTGGAATATGGCTACCCCTTC; CDR3aa: CASSLSGVEYGYPF
d_gene: NA; abundance: few; v_gene: TRBV5-8; j_gene: TRBJ2-7; CDR3nt: TGTGCCAGCAGCTTAGCGGAGCAGTACTTC; CDR3aa: CASSLAEQYF
d_gene: TRBD1; abundance: NA; v_gene: TRBV18; j_gene: TRBJ1-4; CDR3nt: TGTGCCAGCTCACCACCGGACAGGGCGGGTGAAAAACTGTTTTTT; CDR3aa: CASSPPDRAGEKLFF
d_gene: TRBD1; abundance: NA; v_gene: TRBV9; j_gene: TRBJ1-5; CDR3nt: TGTGCCAGCAGCCCTGGGACAGCCCTTAATCAGCCCCAGCATTTT; CDR3aa: CASSPGTALNQPQHF
d_gene: NA; abundance: few; v_gene: TRBV5-1; j_gene: TRBJ1-4; CDR3nt: TGCGCCAGCAGCTTGGTCGCCTGGGGCACTAATGAAAAACTGTTTTTT; CDR3aa: CASSLVAWGTNEKLFF
d_gene: NA; abundance: few; v_gene: TRBV6-6; j_gene: TRBJ2-1; CDR3nt: TGTGCCAGCAGTCCTTTCAATGAGCAGTTCTTC; CDR3aa: CASSPFNEQFF
d_gene: NA; abundance: NA; v_gene: TRBV5-4; j_gene: TRBJ2-3; CDR3nt: TGTGCCAGCAACCCCCAGGGGCCTCGCACAGATACGCAGTATTTT; CDR3aa: CASNPQGPRTDTQYF
d_gene: NA; abundance: NA; v_gene: TRBV18; j_gene: TRBJ2-3; CDR3nt: TGTGCCAGCTCACCCGGGGTTAGCACAGATACGCAGTATTTT; CDR3aa: CASSPGVSTDTQYF
d_gene: NA; abundance: NA; v_gene: TRBV11-2; j_gene: TRBJ1-3; CDR3nt: TGTGCCAGCAGCTTTCTGAGGGACTCAGGAAACACCATATATTTT; CDR3aa: CASSFLRDSGNTIYF
d_gene: TRBD1; abundance: NA; v_gene: TRBV5-1; j_gene: TRBJ1-2; CDR3nt: TGCGCCAGCAGCTTGGCTGACAGGGGTTTCCGGAACTATGGCTACACCTTC; CDR3aa: CASSLADRGFRNYGYTF
d_gene: NA; abundance: many; v_gene: TRBV6-5; j_gene: TRBJ1-1; CDR3nt: TGTGCCAGCAGTTACTCGCAGGTTTGGTACACTGAAGCTTTCTTT; CDR3aa: CASSYSQVWYTEAFF
d_gene: TRBD1; abundance: NA; v_gene: TRBV11-2; j_gene: TRBJ1-4; CDR3nt: TGTGCCAGCAGGCCCGACAGGGCCCTTCGTGAAAAACTGTTTTTT; CDR3aa: CASRPDRALREKLFF
d_gene: TRBD1; abundance: NA; v_gene: TRBV7-2; j_gene: TRBJ2-7; CDR3nt: TGTGCCAGCAGGGGGACAGGGTCTCCTTCCTACGAGCAGTACTTC; CDR3aa: CASRGTGSPSYEQYF
d_gene: NA; abundance: NA; v_gene: TRBV11-2; j_gene: TRBJ1-5; CDR3nt: TGTGCCAGCAGCTTAGCGGGGGTCAATCAGCCCCAGCATTTT; CDR3aa: CASSLAGVNQPQHF
d_gene: NA; abundance: few; v_gene: TRBV15; j_gene: TRBJ2-2; CDR3nt: TGTGCCACCATGCCCGACAGGCTGAACACCGGGGAGCTGTTTTTT; CDR3aa: CATMPDRLNTGELFF
d_gene: TRBD1; abundance: few; v_gene: TRBV29-1; j_gene: TRBJ2-7; CDR3nt: TGCAGCGCCCGATGGCAATACAGGGGGAGCGAGCAGTACTTC; CDR3aa: CSARWQYRGSEQYF
d_gene: TRBD1; abundance: few; v_gene: TRBV15; j_gene: TRBJ2-1; CDR3nt: TGTGCCACCAGCAGCGGGACAGGGGGAACACGGAATGAGCAGTTCTTC; CDR3aa: CATSSGTGGTRNEQFF
d_gene: NA; abundance: NA; v_gene: TRBV10-1; j_gene: TRBJ1-6; CDR3nt: TGCGCCAGCAGTCCCGGGACTAATATCGCAGTACCCCTCCACTTT; CDR3aa: CASSPGTNIAVPLHF